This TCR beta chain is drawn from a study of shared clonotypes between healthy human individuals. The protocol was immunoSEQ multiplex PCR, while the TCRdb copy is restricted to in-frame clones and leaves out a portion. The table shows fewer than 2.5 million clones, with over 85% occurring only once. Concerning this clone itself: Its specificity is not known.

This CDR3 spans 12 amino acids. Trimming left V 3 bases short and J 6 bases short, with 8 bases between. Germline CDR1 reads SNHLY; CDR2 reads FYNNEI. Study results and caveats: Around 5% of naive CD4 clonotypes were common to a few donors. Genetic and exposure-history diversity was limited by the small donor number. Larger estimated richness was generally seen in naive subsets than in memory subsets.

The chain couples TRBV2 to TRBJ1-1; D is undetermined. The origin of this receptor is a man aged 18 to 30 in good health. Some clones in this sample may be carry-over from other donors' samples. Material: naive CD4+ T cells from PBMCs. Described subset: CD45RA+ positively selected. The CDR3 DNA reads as TGTGCCAGCAGTGACCAGGTGTCTGAAGCTTTCTTT. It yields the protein CASSDQVSEAFF.